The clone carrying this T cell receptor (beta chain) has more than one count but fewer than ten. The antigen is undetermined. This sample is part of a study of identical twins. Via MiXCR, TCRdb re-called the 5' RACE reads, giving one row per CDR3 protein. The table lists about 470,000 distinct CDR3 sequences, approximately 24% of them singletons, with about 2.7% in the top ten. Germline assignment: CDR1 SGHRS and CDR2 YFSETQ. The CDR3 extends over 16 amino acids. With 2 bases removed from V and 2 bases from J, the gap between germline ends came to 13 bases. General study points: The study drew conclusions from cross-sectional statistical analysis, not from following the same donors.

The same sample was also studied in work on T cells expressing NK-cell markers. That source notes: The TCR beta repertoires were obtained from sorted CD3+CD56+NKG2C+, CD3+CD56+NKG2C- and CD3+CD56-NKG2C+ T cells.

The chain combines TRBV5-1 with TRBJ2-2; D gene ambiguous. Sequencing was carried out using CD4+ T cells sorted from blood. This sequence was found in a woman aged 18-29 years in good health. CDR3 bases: TGCGCCAGCAGCTTCGGTGGCACTCTTAACACCGGGGAGCTGTTTTTT. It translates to CASSFGGTLNTGELFF.